This T cell receptor beta chain appears in the sequencing data of a study of shared clonotypes between healthy human individuals. Germline CDR1 ENHRY, CDR2 SYGVKD. Trimming removed 7 bases at V and 4 bases at J, with 13 bases between. The CDR3 has 14 amino acids. Sequencing used immunoSEQ multiplex PCR; TCRdb keeps in-frame clones, though not all of them. The data hold over a million clones, with roughly 97% observed a single time. This TCR was recovered from a man aged 25-45 years in good health. Specimen: naive CD4+ T cells sorted from blood. Subset of the sample: CD45RA+ positively selected. The V and J genes are TRBV10-3 and TRBJ2-2; TRBD1 might be the D (6 bases). CDR3 residues: CAIMGQGITGELFF. The CDR3 DNA reads TGTGCCATCATGGGACAAGGGATCACCGGGGAGCTGTTTTTT.